A selection of T cell receptor beta chains follows, all from one sample in a study of blood T cell repertoires in COVID-19. Using immunoSEQ multiplex PCR, the repertoire was profiled, and TCRdb retains in-frame clones only, with some absent. The table includes 260,000 or so clones, approximately 88% detected once. Sequencing was performed on peripheral blood. The receptors stem from a man younger than 35 with active or convalescent COVID-19. CDR3s include the opening cysteine and the closing phenylalanine or tryptophan. The order of the fields is V gene, D gene, clone size, J gene, CDR3 DNA, CDR3 protein. The D gene is left open where the match is weak. Expanded clones get a size class; other rows say once, few or many, or leave the size out.

TRBV2,-,-,TRBJ1-1,TGTGCCAGCAGACGGGACACCTCGAACACTGAAGCTTTCTTT,CASRRDTSNTEAFF
TRBV9,-,-,TRBJ1-2,TGTGCCAGCAGCGTAGCCACAACAGGTTTGGACTATGGCTACACCTTC,CASSVATTGLDYGYTF
TRBV4-2,-,-,TRBJ1-6,TGTGCCAGCAGCCAAGGGGTCGCAGCGGGGAATTCACCCCTCCACTTT,CASSQGVAAGNSPLHF
TRBV4-3,TRBD1,-,TRBJ1-6,TGCGCCAGCAGCCAAACCCCGGGACAGGGGTCAGCACCCCTCCACTTT,CASSQTPGQGSAPLHF
TRBV4-1,TRBD1,-,TRBJ2-7,TGCGCCAGCAGCCCGCGCTGGGTCCCAGGGGGCTCCTACGAGCAGTACTTC,CASSPRWVPGGSYEQYF
TRBV15,TRBD1,-,TRBJ2-5,TGTGCCACCAGCAGAGTTTTACAGGGGGAGACCCAGTACTTC,CATSRVLQGETQYF
TRBV6-5,TRBD1,-,TRBJ1-1,TGTGCCAGCAGTTACTCCAGGGGGCCCGGCACTGAAGCTTTCTTT,CASSYSRGPGTEAFF
TRBV9,-,-,TRBJ2-6,TGTGCCAGCAGCGAAGACTTCAACTCTGGGGCCAACGTCCTGACTTTC,CASSEDFNSGANVLTF
TRBV7-9,-,-,TRBJ1-4,TGTGCCAGCAGCTTACGACAGGCGAATGAAAAACTGTTTTTT,CASSLRQANEKLFF
TRBV6-5,TRBD1,once,TRBJ1-1,TGTGCCAGCAGTTACGCAGGGGGGACGACGAACACTGAAGCTTTCTTT,CASSYAGGTTNTEAFF
TRBV9,TRBD2,-,TRBJ2-3,TGTGCCAGCAGCCTACGCGGGGGGGCCACAGATACGCAGTATTTT,CASSLRGGATDTQYF
TRBV2,-,-,TRBJ1-5,TGTGCCAGCAGTGAGGGGGGTCGGCAGCCCCAGCATTTT,CASSEGGRQPQHF
TRBV19,TRBD1,-,TRBJ1-6,TGTGCCAGTAGTCCGGGACAGTCTATTGGACCCCTCCACTTT,CASSPGQSIGPLHF
TRBV5-4,-,-,TRBJ2-2,TGTGCCAGCAGCCTAAACACCGGGGAGCTGTTTTTT,CASSLNTGELFF
TRBV5-6,TRBD1,-,TRBJ2-2,TGTGCCAGCAGCTCCGGACAGGGAGGCACCGGGGAGCTGTTTTTT,CASSSGQGGTGELFF
TRBV19,TRBD1,-,TRBJ2-5,TGTGCCAGTAGTCCCTACCCCTGGACAGGTCAAGAGACCCAGTACTTC,CASSPYPWTGQETQYF
TRBV19,-,-,TRBJ2-7,TGTGCCAGTGGGGGACACCCCTACGAGCAGTACTTC,CASGGHPYEQYF
TRBV24-1,-,-,TRBJ2-3,TGTGCCACCAGTGAGGGGGGGCAGGGACGACGCACAGATACGCAGTATTTT,CATSEGGQGRRTDTQYF
TRBV15,TRBD2,-,TRBJ2-7,TGTGCCACCAGCAGAAACCGGGACCTTGGGGGGGGGTACGAGCAGTACTTC,CATSRNRDLGGGYEQYF
TRBV11-2,TRBD2,-,TRBJ2-2,TGTGCCAGCAGCTTAGCTAGCGGTTTCGCGAACACCGGGGAGCTGTTTTTT,CASSLASGFANTGELFF
TRBV5-1,-,-,TRBJ1-2,TGCGCCAGCAGCTTGGCAGCAGGGCACAGCTATGGCTACACCTTC,CASSLAAGHSYGYTF
TRBV7-9,TRBD2,few,TRBJ2-7,TGTGCCAGCAGCGTCCCTAGCGGTGTGACCTACGAGCAGTACTTC,CASSVPSGVTYEQYF
TRBV11-2,-,-,TRBJ1-5,TGTGCCAGCAGCTTAGATATTTATCAGCCCCAGCATTTT,CASSLDIYQPQHF
TRBV7-6,-,-,TRBJ1-3,TGTGCCAGCAGCTTAGCGTCAGTCCTGGTGGGAAACACCATATATTTT,CASSLASVLVGNTIYF
TRBV20-1,-,-,TRBJ1-5,TGCAGTGCTAGTATCAGGGATAGCAATCAGCCCCAGCATTTT,CSASIRDSNQPQHF
TRBV7-9,-,-,TRBJ1-1,TGTGCCAGCAGCTTATTGGCCCCGCCAGGGTTGAACACTGAAGCTTTCTTT,CASSLLAPPGLNTEAFF
TRBV4-1,-,-,TRBJ2-7,TGCGCCAGCAGCCAAGAGGGTTGGCCATCAGGATACGAGCAGTACTTC,CASSQEGWPSGYEQYF
TRBV6-1,TRBD1,-,TRBJ1-4,TGTGCCAGCAGTGAAGGTTGGCAGGGGGTCCGGGAAAAACTGTTTTTT,CASSEGWQGVREKLFF
TRBV13,-,once,TRBJ2-7,TGTGCCAGCAGCTTCGGGACTCGGAAGGACGAGCAGTACTTC,CASSFGTRKDEQYF
TRBV4-3,-,-,TRBJ1-6,TGCGCCAGCAGCCAAGATAATACTCGCGTTTATAATTCACCCCTCCACTTT,CASSQDNTRVYNSPLHF
TRBV29-1,TRBD2,-,TRBJ2-1,TGCAGCGTTCGGGAGGGTTCGGTGTATGAGCAGTTCTTC,CSVREGSVYEQFF